What follows describes a single T cell receptor beta chain. The antigen is undetermined. These data belong to a study of cytomegalovirus exposure and HLA in healthy donors. Study-wide findings and caveats: A classifier reportedly called cytomegalovirus status with high sensitivity and specificity.

The germline V gene encodes CDR1 ENHRY and CDR2 SYGVKD. The V end was cut by 10 bases, the J end by 2 bases, with 11 bases between. The CDR3 has 12 amino acids. The PCR made use of 60 Vbeta and 13 Jbeta primers. Generated by immunoSEQ multiplex PCR, the TCRdb table keeps only in-frame clones and is missing some. The sample records about 150,000 clones, around 84% being singletons. The origin of this receptor is a man in his thirties or forties in good health and CMV-seropositive. The chain carries TRBV10-3 and TRBJ2-5, with D perhaps TRBD1 (5 bases). The material sequenced was PBMCs. CDR3 DNA: TGTGCCACCTCAGGGCGTCAAGAGACCCAGTACTTC. This codes for CATSGRQETQYF.